These 4 T cell receptor beta chains originate from one sample sequenced in a study of blood T cell repertoires in COVID-19. Assay: immunoSEQ multiplex PCR; the TCRdb copy retains only in-frame clones and omits some. The sample contains some 120,000 clones, around 86% of which appear only once. The source material was PBMCs or T cells enriched from blood (not recorded which). These receptors all come from a man aged 25-40 years who had recovered from COVID-19.

The V and J genes are TRBV27 and TRBJ1-4; weak D call: TRBD1 (5 bases). Germline V gives CDR1 MNHEY, CDR2 SMNVEV (reference sequence). Trimming left V 5 bases short and J 4 bases short, with 14 bases between. The CDR3 totals 15 residues. As DNA, the CDR3 is TGTGCCAGCAGTCGGGTCAGGGTGGGTAATGAAAAACTGTTTTTT. Translating gives CASSRVRVGNEKLFF.

This sequence joins TRBV2 and TRBJ1-1; 8 bases are shared with TRBD1. The length of the CDR3 is 14 residues. Trimming cost V 6 bases and J 6 bases; bases outside gene matches: 9. Germline values: CDR1 SNHLY, CDR2 FYNNEI. CDR3 protein: CASRVRTGMAEAFF. DNA of the CDR3: TGTGCCAGCAGGGTCAGGACAGGGATGGCTGAAGCTTTCTTT.

The chain joins TRBV18 to TRBJ2-3, with TRBD1 matching 9 bases. V was clipped by 4 bases and J by 3 bases; unmatched bases: 2. From germline, CDR1 is KGHSH and CDR2 LQKENI. This CDR3 region has 14 residues. This chain's CDR3 is CASSRTGVTDTQYF. The CDR3 nucleotides are TGTGCCAGCTCACGGACAGGGGTGACAGATACGCAGTATTTT.

This chain links TRBV7-9 with TRBJ1-1, with D unresolved. The V and J ends lost 6 bases and 4 bases respectively, with 18 bases between them. CDR1 and CDR2 (germline): SEHNR, FQNEAQ (reference sequence). There are 15 residues in the CDR3. CDR3 DNA sequence: TGTGCCAGCAGGACTCACCGTGTGGGGAGCACTGAAGCTTTCTTT. This codes for CASRTHRVGSTEAFF.